This is a list of T cell receptor beta chains from one sample in a study of cytomegalovirus exposure and HLA in healthy donors. Sequencing was performed with immunoSEQ multiplex PCR; in TCRdb, only in-frame clones are kept and a portion is missing. The table includes roughly 250,000 clones, about four fifths detected once. Material for sequencing was PBMCs. The receptors originated from a girl aged 2 to 10 in good health and CMV-seronegative. CDR3s leave out the opening cysteine and the closing phenylalanine or tryptophan. A D gene is named only where the DNA matches it firmly.

D gene: TRBD1
V gene: TRBV7-8
CDR3 length: 12
CDR3 protein: ASSLRGQAEKAF

D gene: NA
V gene: TRBV11-2
CDR3 length: 9
CDR3 protein: ASSYTYEQY

D gene: NA
V gene: TRBV11-1
CDR3 length: 11
CDR3 protein: ASSLRGRVEQY

D gene: TRBD1
V gene: TRBV18
CDR3 length: 11
CDR3 protein: ASSSGQGYEQY

D gene: TRBD2
V gene: TRBV4-1
CDR3 length: 12
CDR3 protein: ASSPGGPYNEQF

D gene: TRBD2
V gene: TRBV7-9
CDR3 length: 14
CDR3 protein: SSSLAGSGRAYEQY

D gene: TRBD1
V gene: TRBV7-7
CDR3 length: 14
CDR3 protein: ASSLDRGREVAEAF

D gene: NA
V gene: TRBV30
CDR3 length: 10
CDR3 protein: AWSVRVDTQY

D gene: TRBD1
V gene: TRBV19
CDR3 length: 19
CDR3 protein: ASSITRVVVWAGGENTEAF

D gene: NA
V gene: TRBV28
CDR3 length: 11
CDR3 protein: ANRAPGTGEQY

D gene: TRBD2
V gene: TRBV9
CDR3 length: 12
CDR3 protein: ASSAGGNTGELF

D gene: NA
V gene: TRBV6-5
CDR3 length: 10
CDR3 protein: ASLGADTEAF

D gene: TRBD1
V gene: TRBV2
CDR3 length: 16
CDR3 protein: ASRNHLGTLGQGETQY

D gene: TRBD2
V gene: TRBV7-6
CDR3 length: 12
CDR3 protein: ASSLGGGSGELF

D gene: NA
V gene: TRBV7-9
CDR3 length: 12
CDR3 protein: ASSSGSGNQPQH

D gene: NA
V gene: TRBV19
CDR3 length: 13
CDR3 protein: ASSLGGGSNQPQH